What follows are 18 T cell receptor beta chains derived from one specimen sequenced in a study of low-dose radiotherapy and immunotherapy resistance in tumors. First-strand cDNA used TRAV- and TRBV-specific primers, covering alpha and beta chains. The TCRs were subjected to amplification over about 19 PCR cycles employing a constant-region primer in conjunction with a V-primer adapter. TCRdb passed the reads through MiXCR, listing each CDR3 protein once. The data show 35,000 to 50,000 distinct CDR3 sequences, roughly 28% seen once. Time point defined: before trial treatment. The sample consisted of PBMCs, taken before treatment. The receptors derive from a male donor with gallbladder cancer.

The J gene is TRBJ2-3, the V gene TRBV20-1; 8 bases match TRBD2. The CDR3 totals 17 residues. Germline V gene data show CDR1 as DFQATT and CDR2 as SNEGSKA (reference sequence). The trim removed 3 bases at V and 1 base at J, leaving 12 bases unmatched. The CDR3 reads CSASGALVAGRTDTQYF. The CDR3, as DNA: TGCAGTGCTAGTGGGGCGCTGGTAGCGGGACGCACAGATACGCAGTATTTT.

The genes are TRBV7-9 and TRBJ1-3; no clear D. This CDR3 region has 16 residues. Looked up from germline, CDR1 is SEHNR and CDR2 is FQNEAQ (reference sequence). Trimming stripped 4 bases from V and 1 base from J, with 14 bases between. The CDR3 DNA is TGTGCCAGCAGCTCCCAAGGCGCCAGTTCTGGAAACACCATATATTTT. Protein: CASSSQGASSGNTIYF.

The V gene is TRBV25-1, the J gene TRBJ2-2, with D perhaps matching TRBD1 (6 bases). The germline V gene has CDR1 MGHDK and CDR2 SYGVNS. The CDR3 totals 16 residues. Trimming took 6 bases from V and 0 from J, leaving 14 bases between them. The CDR3 nucleotides read TGTGCCAGCAGACAAAGGGACACCTCGAACACCGGGGAGCTGTTTTTT. As protein: CASRQRDTSNTGELFF. Looking up the rest from reference TRBV25-1 and TRBJ2-2 gives the full variable domain: EADIYQTPRYLVIGTGKKITLECSQTMGHDKMYWYQQDPGMELHLIHYSYGVNSTEKGDLSSESTVSRIRTEHFPLTLESARPSHTSQYLCASRQRDTSNTGELFFGEGSRLTVL.

By sample share, this clonotype is medium-sized (0.01 to 0.1%). V and J are TRBV6-2 or TRBV6-3 and TRBJ1-1; 8 positions match TRBD1. Germline CDR1 MNHEY, CDR2 SVGEGT. V gave up 5 bases and J gave up 7 bases; unmatched junction bases: 12. This CDR3 has 15 amino acids. DNA of the CDR3: TGTGCCAGCAGTACATACAAACAGGGGGGGATTGAAGCTTTCTTT. Translating it yields CASSTYKQGGIEAFF.

V is TRBV7-2 and J is TRBJ2-6, with D perhaps TRBD1 (6 bases). Germline V CDR1 and CDR2: SGHTA, FQGNSA. This CDR3 has 18 residues. Trimming cost V 4 bases and J 0 bases, with 16 bases left between them. The CDR3 DNA reads TGTGCCAGCAGCTCCTTCTCGGGACACCTCTCTGGGGCCAACGTCCTGACTTTC. It translates to CASSSFSGHLSGANVLTF.

This clonotype was found many times. V gene TRBV5-1 combines with J gene TRBJ1-1; D not resolved. CDR3 length: 14 amino acids. V lost 0 bases to trimming and J lost 1 base, with 7 bases between them. Germline V gene sequence: CDR1 SGHRS, CDR2 YFSETQ. CDR3 loop: CASSLGGQNTEAFF. DNA of the CDR3: TGCGCCAGCAGCTTGGGAGGGCAGAACACTGAAGCTTTCTTT.

This chain connects TRBV6-6 to TRBJ2-1; D is possibly TRBD2 (5 bases). CDR3 size: 15 residues. Per germline, CDR1 MNHNY and CDR2 SVGAGI (reference sequence). V lost 0 bases, J lost 3 bases, and 9 bases lay in between. This CDR3 reads CASSYSSGHYNEQFF. The DNA of the CDR3 is TGTGCCAGCAGTTACTCAAGCGGTCACTACAATGAGCAGTTCTTC.

This clonotype is medium-sized in the sample. The chain recombines TRBV9 with TRBJ2-7; D is unresolved. The CDR3 covers 11 residues. V was cut by 4 bases and J by 7 bases, with 9 bases left in between. CDR1 SGDLS and CDR2 YYNGEE come from the germline V gene. The CDR3 DNA sequence: TGTGCCAGCAGCCCCCTGGGGGAGCAGTACTTC. It encodes CASSPLGEQYF. Full variable domain (rest looked up from reference TRBV9 and TRBJ2-7): DSGVTQTPKHLITATGQRVTLRCSPRSGDLSVYWYQQSLDQGLQFLIQYYNGEERAKGNILERFSAQQFPDLHSELNLSSLELGDSALYFCASSPLGEQYFGPGTRLTVT.

V gene TRBV6-6 combines with J gene TRBJ1-5; possibly TRBD1 for D (5 bases). The CDR3 loop spans 14 amino acids. V was cut by 8 bases and J by 0 bases, with 11 bases left in between. Per the germline V gene, CDR1 is MNHNY and CDR2 is SVGAGI (reference sequence). The CDR3 here is CASSLTASNQPQHF. CDR3 sequence (DNA): TGTGCCAGCTCCCTGACAGCTAGCAATCAGCCCCAGCATTTT.

This clonotype has ten or more counts. V and J are TRBV5-6 and TRBJ2-7, with 7 nucleotides matching TRBD1. The junction had 3 bases not matched to a gene; V was cut back by 3 bases and J by 6 bases. CDR1 is SGHDT, CDR2 YYEEEE, per germline. The CDR3 contains 12 residues. CDR3 in amino acids: CASSSGQAEQYF. In DNA, the CDR3 is TGTGCCAGCAGCTCAGGACAGGCCGAGCAGTACTTC.

This clonotype was seen repeatedly, ten times or more. The chain uses TRBV13 and TRBJ2-2; tentatively, D is TRBD1 or TRBD2 (6 bases each). This CDR3 region has 15 residues. The V and J ends lost 5 bases and 3 bases respectively, with 13 bases between them. Germline V gene data show CDR1 as PRHDT and CDR2 as FYEKMQ (reference sequence). CDR3 region: CASSPGGGDTGELFF. The CDR3 bases are TGTGCCAGCAGCCCCGGAGGGGGAGACACCGGGGAGCTGTTTTTT.

By sample share, this clonotype is large (0.1 to 1%). The V gene is TRBV7-3, the J gene TRBJ2-7; D possibly corresponds to TRBD1 (5 bases). The CDR3 runs 18 residues. CDR1 is SGHTA and CDR2 is FQGTGA in the germline V gene. V was cut by 5 bases and J by 6 bases, with 29 bases left in between. This CDR3 is CASSPRRQGEFPPLEQYF. DNA for the CDR3: TGTGCCAGCAGCCCACGGCGGCAGGGCGAGTTTCCCCCTCTCGAGCAGTACTTC. Full variable domain (rest looked up from reference TRBV7-3 and TRBJ2-7): GAGVSQTPSNKVTEKGKYVELRCDPISGHTALYWYRQSLGQGPEFLIYFQGTGAADDSGLPNDRFFAVRPEGSVSTLKIQRTERGDSAVYLCASSPRRQGEFPPLEQYFGPGTRLTVT.

This clonotype has a count of ten or more. The chain couples TRBV7-9 to TRBJ2-1, with 9 bases that match TRBD1. CDR1 and CDR2 (germline): SEHNR, FQNEAQ (reference sequence). This CDR3 region has 15 residues. V was pared by 11 bases and J by 0 bases, with 8 bases of the junction left unmatched. Here the CDR3 DNA reads TGTGCCGGCGGGACAGGGCAGAGCTCCTACAATGAGCAGTTCTTC. Its protein is CAGGTGQSSYNEQFF.

This clonotype was counted ten times or more. The V and J genes are TRBV9 and TRBJ2-7, with a tentative D call TRBD1 (5 bases). This CDR3 spans 14 amino acids. Germline assignment: CDR1 SGDLS and CDR2 YYNGEE. Trimming removed 0 bases at V and 5 bases at J, with 12 bases between. This CDR3 is CASSVGVGANEQYF. The CDR3 nucleotides read TGTGCCAGCAGCGTAGGGGTAGGGGCCAACGAGCAGTACTTC. The complete variable domain, with remaining parts taken from reference TRBV9 and TRBJ2-7, reads DSGVTQTPKHLITATGQRVTLRCSPRSGDLSVYWYQQSLDQGLQFLIQYYNGEERAKGNILERFSAQQFPDLHSELNLSSLELGDSALYFCASSVGVGANEQYFGPGTRLTVT.

This clonotype was picked up many times. The chain couples TRBV2 to TRBJ2-7; 7 bases align to TRBD1. This CDR3 has 14 residues. Germline loops: CDR1 SNHLY, CDR2 FYNNEI. Trimming at V came to 11 bases and at J to 0 bases, leaving 10 bases not matched to a gene. CDR3 protein: CAVTWDRSSYEQYF. Here the CDR3 DNA reads TGTGCCGTGACCTGGGACAGAAGCTCCTACGAGCAGTACTTC. Drawing the rest from reference TRBV2 and TRBJ2-7, the complete variable domain is EPEVTQTPSHQVTQMGQEVILRCVPISNHLYFYWYRQILGQKVEFLVSFYNNEISEKSEIFDDQFSVERPDGSNFTLKIRSTKLEDSAMYFCAVTWDRSSYEQYFGPGTRLTVT.

Ten or more counts support this clonotype. V and J are TRBV28 and TRBJ2-7; D uncertain. V lost 2 bases, J lost 3 bases, and 8 bases lay in between. The CDR3 has 13 residues. CDR1 and CDR2 (germline): MDHEN, SYDVKM. The CDR3 reads CASSLIQGYEQYF. As DNA, the CDR3 is TGTGCCAGCAGTTTAATCCAAGGCTACGAGCAGTACTTC. Variable domain in full (rest from reference TRBV28 and TRBJ2-7): DVKVTQSSRYLVKRTGEKVFLECVQDMDHENMFWYRQDPGLGLRLIYFSYDVKMKEKGDIPEGYSVSREKKERFSLILESASTNQTSMYLCASSLIQGYEQYFGPGTRLTVT.

This clonotype rates as medium-sized. V and J are TRBV15 and TRBJ2-1; 10 bases line up with TRBD1. Germline lookup yields CDR1 LNHNV and CDR2 YYDKDF (reference sequence). V gave up 5 bases and J gave up 4 bases; unmatched junction bases: 5. CDR3 length equals 15 residues. CDR3 DNA sequence: TGTGCCACCAGCCCGCGGGACAGGGGATACAATGAGCAGTTCTTC. Its protein is CATSPRDRGYNEQFF.

This clonotype is categorized as medium-sized. The chain employs TRBV28 and TRBJ1-5; 7 nucleotides match TRBD1. Germline V lookup: CDR1 MDHEN, CDR2 SYDVKM. The CDR3 has 14 residues. V shed 7 bases and J 6 bases; nucleotides not matched to a gene: 9. The chain's CDR3 is CASTILRGGQPQHF. The CDR3 nucleotides read TGTGCCAGCACCATTCTCAGGGGGGGTCAGCCCCAGCATTTT.